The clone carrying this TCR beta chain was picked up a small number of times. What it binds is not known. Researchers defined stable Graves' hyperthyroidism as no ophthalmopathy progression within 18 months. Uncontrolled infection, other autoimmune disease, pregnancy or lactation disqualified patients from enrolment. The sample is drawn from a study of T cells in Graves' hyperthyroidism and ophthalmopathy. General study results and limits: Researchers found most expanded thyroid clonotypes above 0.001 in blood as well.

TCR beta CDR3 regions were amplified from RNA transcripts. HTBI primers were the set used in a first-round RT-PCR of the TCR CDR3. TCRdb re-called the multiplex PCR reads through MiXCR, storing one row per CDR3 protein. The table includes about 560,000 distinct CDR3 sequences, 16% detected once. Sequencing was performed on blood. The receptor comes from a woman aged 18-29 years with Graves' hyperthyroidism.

The CDR3, as DNA: TGTGCCAGCAGTTTAGTTTGGGGAGAAGGGTCGACTGAAGCTTTCTTT. This encodes CASSLVWGEGSTEAFF. The chain joins TRBV28 to TRBJ1-1, with D unclear. The ends were cut back, 2 bases at V and 5 bases at J, with 18 bases in the middle. This CDR3 is 16 amino acids long. Germline assignment: CDR1 MDHEN and CDR2 SYDVKM.